The T cell receptor (beta chain) under discussion was sequenced for a study of blood T cell repertoires in COVID-19. Study as a whole: Researchers got acute and convalescent COVID-19 samples from the United States, Italy and Spain.

Participant age was about 18 to 89 years, and participants resided in roughly 24 US areas. Before being deemed recovered, Cohort 3 donors had two negative PCRs, clearance, or symptom resolution. Sequencing used immunoSEQ multiplex PCR; TCRdb keeps in-frame clones, though not all of them. The data hold over 300,000 clones, with nearly 90% observed a single time. The CDR3 extends over 11 amino acids. In germline, CDR1 is DFQATT, CDR2 SNEGSKA (reference sequence). With 2 bases removed from V and 5 bases from J, the gap between germline ends came to 6 bases. This receptor was obtained from a woman aged 25-40 years who had recovered from COVID-19. Sequenced material: PBMCs or T cells enriched from blood (not recorded which). The rearrangement links TRBV20-1 to TRBJ2-5, with D unclear. The CDR3 protein is CSARLAETQYF. CDR3 sequence (DNA): TGCAGTGCTAGATTAGCCGAGACCCAGTACTTC.